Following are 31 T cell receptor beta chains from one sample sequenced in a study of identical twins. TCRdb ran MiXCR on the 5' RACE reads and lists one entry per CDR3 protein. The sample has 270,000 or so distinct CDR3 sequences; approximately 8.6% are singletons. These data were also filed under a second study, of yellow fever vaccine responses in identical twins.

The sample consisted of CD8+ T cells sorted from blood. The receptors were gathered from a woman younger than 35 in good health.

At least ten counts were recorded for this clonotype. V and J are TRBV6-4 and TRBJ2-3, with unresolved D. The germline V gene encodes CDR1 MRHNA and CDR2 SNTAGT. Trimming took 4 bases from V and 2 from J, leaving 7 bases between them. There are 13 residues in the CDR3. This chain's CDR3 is CASSAGDTDTQYF. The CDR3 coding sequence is TGTGCCAGCAGTGCTGGGGACACAGATACGCAGTATTTT.

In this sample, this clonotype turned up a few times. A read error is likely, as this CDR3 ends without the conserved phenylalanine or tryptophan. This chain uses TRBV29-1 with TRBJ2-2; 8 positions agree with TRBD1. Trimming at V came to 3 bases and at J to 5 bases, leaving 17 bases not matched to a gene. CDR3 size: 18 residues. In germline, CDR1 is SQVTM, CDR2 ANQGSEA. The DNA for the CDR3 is TGCAGCGTTGATTCTTGGTCAGGGGGCGCCGGGCGGACCGGGGAGCTGTTTTCT. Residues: CSVDSWSGGAGRTGELFS.

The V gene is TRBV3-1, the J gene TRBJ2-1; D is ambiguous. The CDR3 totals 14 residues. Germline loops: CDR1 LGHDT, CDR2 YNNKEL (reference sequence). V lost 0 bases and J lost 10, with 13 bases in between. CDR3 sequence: CASSQEMAATEQFF. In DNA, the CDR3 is TGTGCCAGCAGCCAAGAAATGGCAGCGACCGAGCAGTTCTTC.

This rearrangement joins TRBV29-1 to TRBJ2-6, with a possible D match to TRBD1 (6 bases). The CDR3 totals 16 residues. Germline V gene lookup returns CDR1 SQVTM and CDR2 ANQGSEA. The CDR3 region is CRIGGQSKSGANVLTF. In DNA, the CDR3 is TGCAGGATAGGAGGACAGTCCAAATCTGGGGCCAACGTCCTGACTTTC.

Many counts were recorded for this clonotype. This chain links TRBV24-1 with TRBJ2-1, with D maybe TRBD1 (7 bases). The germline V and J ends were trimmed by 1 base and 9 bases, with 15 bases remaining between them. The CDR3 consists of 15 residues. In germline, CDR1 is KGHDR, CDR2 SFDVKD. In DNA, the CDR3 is TGTGCCACCAGTGATTTTCGGGGGACAGACAGTGAGCAGTTCTTC. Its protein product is CATSDFRGTDSEQFF.

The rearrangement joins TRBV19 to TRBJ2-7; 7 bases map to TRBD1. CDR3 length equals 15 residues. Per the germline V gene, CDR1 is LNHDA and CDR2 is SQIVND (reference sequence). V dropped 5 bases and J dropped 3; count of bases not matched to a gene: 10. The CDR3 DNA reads TGTGCCAGTAGTGCCGATTGGACAGGATACTACGAGCAGTACTTC. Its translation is CASSADWTGYYEQYF.

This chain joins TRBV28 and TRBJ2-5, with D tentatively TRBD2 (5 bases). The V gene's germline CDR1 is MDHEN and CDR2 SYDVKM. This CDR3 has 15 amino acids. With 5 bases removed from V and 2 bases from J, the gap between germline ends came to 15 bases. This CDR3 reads CASSPRAVIQETQYF. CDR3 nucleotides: TGTGCCAGCAGTCCTCGAGCGGTAATACAAGAGACCCAGTACTTC.

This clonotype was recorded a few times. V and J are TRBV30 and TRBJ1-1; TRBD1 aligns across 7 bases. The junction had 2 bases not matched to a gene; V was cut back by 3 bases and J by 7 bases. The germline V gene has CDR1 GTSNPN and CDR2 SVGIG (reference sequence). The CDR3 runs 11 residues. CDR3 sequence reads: CAWSRDSEAFF. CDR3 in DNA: TGTGCCTGGAGCCGGGACAGTGAAGCTTTCTTT.

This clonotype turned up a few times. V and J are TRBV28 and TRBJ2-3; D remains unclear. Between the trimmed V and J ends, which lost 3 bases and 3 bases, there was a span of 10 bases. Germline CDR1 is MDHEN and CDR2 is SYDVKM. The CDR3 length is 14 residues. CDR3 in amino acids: CASSLAVRTDTQYF. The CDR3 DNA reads TGTGCCAGCAGTTTGGCAGTTAGGACAGATACGCAGTATTTT. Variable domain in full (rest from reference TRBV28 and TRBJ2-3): DVKVTQSSRYLVKRTGEKVFLECVQDMDHENMFWYRQDPGLGLRLIYFSYDVKMKEKGDIPEGYSVSREKKERFSLILESASTNQTSMYLCASSLAVRTDTQYFGPGTRLTVL.

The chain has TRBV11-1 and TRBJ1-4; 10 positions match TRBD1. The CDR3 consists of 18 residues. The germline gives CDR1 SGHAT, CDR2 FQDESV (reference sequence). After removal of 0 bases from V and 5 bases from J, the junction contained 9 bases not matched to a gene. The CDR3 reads CASSLADRGTSENEKLFF. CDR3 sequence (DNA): TGTGCCAGCAGCTTAGCGGACAGGGGGACAAGCGAGAATGAAAAACTGTTTTTT.

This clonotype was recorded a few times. CDR3 protein: CSAPLPTPGANVLTF. CDR3 DNA: TGCAGTGCTCCCTTGCCGACCCCTGGGGCCAACGTCCTGACTTTC. The chain is built from TRBV20-1 and TRBJ2-6; D is uncertain. This CDR3 is built from 15 residues. Trimming took off 5 bases at V and 2 bases at J, with 13 bases between the two ends. From germline, CDR1 is DFQATT and CDR2 SNEGSKA (reference sequence).

This CDR3 reads CASSLAVDTQYF. In DNA form, the CDR3 reads TGTGCCAGCAGCTTGGCCGTGGATACGCAGTATTTT. J is TRBJ2-3 and V is TRBV5-6; unclear D gene. There are 12 residues in the CDR3. V was cut by 0 bases and J by 6 bases, with 5 bases left in between. Germline V gives CDR1 SGHDT, CDR2 YYEEEE.

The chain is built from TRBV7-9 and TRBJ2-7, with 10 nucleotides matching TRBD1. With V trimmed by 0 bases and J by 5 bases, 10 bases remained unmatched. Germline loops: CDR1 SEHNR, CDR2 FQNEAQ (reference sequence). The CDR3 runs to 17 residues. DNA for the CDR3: TGTGCCAGCAGCTTAGCGGGGACAGGGGAGACCCTGGACGAGCAGTACTTC. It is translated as CASSLAGTGETLDEQYF.

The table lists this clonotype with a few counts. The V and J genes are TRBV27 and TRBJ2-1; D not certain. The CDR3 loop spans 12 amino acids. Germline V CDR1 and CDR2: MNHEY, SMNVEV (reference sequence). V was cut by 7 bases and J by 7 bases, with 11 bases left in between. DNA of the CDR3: TGTGCCAGCACGCCGAATGGGAATGAGCAGTTCTTC. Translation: CASTPNGNEQFF.

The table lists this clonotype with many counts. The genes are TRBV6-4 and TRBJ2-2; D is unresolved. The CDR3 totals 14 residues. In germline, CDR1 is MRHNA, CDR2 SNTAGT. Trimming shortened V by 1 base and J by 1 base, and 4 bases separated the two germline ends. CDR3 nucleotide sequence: TGTGCCAGCAGTGACTTGGGGAACACCGGGGAGCTGTTTTTT. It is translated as CASSDLGNTGELFF.

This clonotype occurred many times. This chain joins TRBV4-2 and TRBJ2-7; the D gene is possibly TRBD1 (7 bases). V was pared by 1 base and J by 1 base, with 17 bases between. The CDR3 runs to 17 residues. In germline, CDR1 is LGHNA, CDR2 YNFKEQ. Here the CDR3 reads CASSQGRQGLFSYEQYF. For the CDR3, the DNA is TGTGCCAGCAGCCAAGGGAGACAGGGACTCTTTTCCTACGAGCAGTACTTC.

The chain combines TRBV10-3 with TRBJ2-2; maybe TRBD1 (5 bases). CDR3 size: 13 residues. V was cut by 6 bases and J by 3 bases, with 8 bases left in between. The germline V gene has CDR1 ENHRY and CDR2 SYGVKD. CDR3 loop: CAISTGHTGELFF. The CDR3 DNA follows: TGTGCCATCAGCACAGGACACACCGGGGAGCTGTTTTTT.

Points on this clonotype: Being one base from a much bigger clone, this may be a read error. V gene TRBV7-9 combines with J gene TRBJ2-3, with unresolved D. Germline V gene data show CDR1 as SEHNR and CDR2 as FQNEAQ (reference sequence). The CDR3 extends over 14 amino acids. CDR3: CASSLAEFPDTLYF. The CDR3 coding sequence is TGTGCCAGCAGCTTAGCTGAATTCCCAGATACGCTGTATTTT.

CDR3 bases: TGCGCCAGCAGTGAGTCTTCGGCAGGCCCCCCCTACGAGCAGTACTTC. Translated, it gives CASSESSAGPPYEQYF. The chain links TRBV10-1 to TRBJ2-7, with no clear D. Trimming cost V 0 bases and J 2 bases, with 14 bases left between them. The CDR3 is 16 residues long. Germline lookup yields CDR1 WNHNN and CDR2 SYGVQD (reference sequence).

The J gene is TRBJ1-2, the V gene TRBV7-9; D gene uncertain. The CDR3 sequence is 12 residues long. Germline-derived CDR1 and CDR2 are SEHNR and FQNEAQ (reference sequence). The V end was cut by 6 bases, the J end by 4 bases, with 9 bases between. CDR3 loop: CASSSPIYGYTF. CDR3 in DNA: TGTGCCAGCAGTTCCCCTATCTATGGCTACACCTTC.

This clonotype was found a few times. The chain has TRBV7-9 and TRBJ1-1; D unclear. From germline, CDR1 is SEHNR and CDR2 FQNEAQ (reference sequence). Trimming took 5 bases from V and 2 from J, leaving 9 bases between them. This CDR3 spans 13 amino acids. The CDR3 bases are TGTGCCAGCAGCCCGGTAGTCAACACTGAAGCTTTCTTT. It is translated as CASSPVVNTEAFF.

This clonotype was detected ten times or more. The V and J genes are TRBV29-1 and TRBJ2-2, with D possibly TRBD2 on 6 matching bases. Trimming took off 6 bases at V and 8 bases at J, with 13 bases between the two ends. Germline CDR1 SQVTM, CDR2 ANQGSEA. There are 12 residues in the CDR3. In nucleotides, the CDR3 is TGCAGCGTGCAGGGAGGAAAGGGGGAGCTGTTTTTT. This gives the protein CSVQGGKGELFF.

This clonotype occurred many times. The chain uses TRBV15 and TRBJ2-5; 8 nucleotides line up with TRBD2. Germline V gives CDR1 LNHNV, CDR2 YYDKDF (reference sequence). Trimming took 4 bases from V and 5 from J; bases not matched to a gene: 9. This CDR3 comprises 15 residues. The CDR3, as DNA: TGTGCCACCAGCACGATAGCGGGACCTGGGGAGACCCAGTACTTC. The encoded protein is CATSTIAGPGETQYF.

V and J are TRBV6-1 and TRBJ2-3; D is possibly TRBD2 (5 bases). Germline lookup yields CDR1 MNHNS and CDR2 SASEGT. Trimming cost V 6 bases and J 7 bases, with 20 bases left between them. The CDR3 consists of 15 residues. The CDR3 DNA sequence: TGTGCCAGCAGGGAGACTACCCCCCCAGGTTATACGCAGTATTTT. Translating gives CASRETTPPGYTQYF.

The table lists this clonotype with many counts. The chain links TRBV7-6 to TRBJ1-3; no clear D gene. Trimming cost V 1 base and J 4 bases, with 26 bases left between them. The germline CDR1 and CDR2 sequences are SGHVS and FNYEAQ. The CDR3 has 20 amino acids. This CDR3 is CASSLENPGLGDLYGNTIYF. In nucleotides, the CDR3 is TGTGCCAGCAGCTTAGAAAATCCCGGGTTGGGCGATCTCTACGGAAACACCATATATTTT.

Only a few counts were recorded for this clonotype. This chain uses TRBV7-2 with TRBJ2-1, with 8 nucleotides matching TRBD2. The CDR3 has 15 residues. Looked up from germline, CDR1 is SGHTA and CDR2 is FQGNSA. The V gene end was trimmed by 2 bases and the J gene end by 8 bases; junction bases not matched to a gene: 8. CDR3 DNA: TGTGCCAGCAGCTTAACGGGGGGGGCCGGGGATGAGCAGTTCTTC. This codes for CASSLTGGAGDEQFF.

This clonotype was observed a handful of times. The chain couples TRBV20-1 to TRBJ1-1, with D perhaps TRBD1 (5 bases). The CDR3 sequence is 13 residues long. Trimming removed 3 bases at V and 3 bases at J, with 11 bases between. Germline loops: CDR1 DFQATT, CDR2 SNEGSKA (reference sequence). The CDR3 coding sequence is TGCAGTGCTAGGGGGGTATTGTACACTGAAGCTTTCTTT. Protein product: CSARGVLYTEAFF.

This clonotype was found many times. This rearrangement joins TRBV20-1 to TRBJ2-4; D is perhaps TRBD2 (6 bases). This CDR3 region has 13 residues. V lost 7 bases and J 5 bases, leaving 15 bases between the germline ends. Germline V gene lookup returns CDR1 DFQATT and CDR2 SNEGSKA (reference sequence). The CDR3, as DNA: TGCAGTGAGCTGGCGGGAACGGAAAACATTCAGTACTTC. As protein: CSELAGTENIQYF.

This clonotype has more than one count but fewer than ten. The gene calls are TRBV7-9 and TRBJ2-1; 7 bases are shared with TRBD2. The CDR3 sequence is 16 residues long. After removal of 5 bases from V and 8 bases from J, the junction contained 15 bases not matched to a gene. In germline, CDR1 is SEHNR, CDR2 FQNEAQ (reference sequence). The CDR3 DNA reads TGTGCCAGCAGCCCATGGGAGGGGATTGGATCGGATGAGCAGTTCTTC. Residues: CASSPWEGIGSDEQFF. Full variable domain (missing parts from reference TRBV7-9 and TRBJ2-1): DTGVSQNPRHKITKRGQNVTFRCDPISEHNRLYWYRQTLGQGPEFLTYFQNEAQLEKSRLLSDRFSAERPKGSFSTLEIQRTEQGDSAMYLCASSPWEGIGSDEQFFGPGTRLTVL.

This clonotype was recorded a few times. CDR3 DNA: TGTGCTACCCGGGAGTACCTTTTGATGGAGCAGTACTTC. Its translation is CATREYLLMEQYF. The chain combines TRBV6-2 or TRBV6-3 with TRBJ2-7, with D tentatively TRBD2 (6 bases). The CDR3 covers 13 residues. Per the germline V gene, CDR1 is MNHEY and CDR2 is SVGEGT.

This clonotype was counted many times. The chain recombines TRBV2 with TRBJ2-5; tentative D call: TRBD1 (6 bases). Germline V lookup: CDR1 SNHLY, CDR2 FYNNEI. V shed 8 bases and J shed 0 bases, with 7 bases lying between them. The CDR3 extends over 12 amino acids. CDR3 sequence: CASDRYQETQYF. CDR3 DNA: TGTGCCAGCGACAGGTACCAAGAGACCCAGTACTTC.